The TCR beta chain described here comes from a study of beta chain features in type 1 diabetes. Findings and caveats of the study: Researchers reported that naive, central memory and Treg TCRB repertoires appeared more similar in patients than in healthy donors. More deletions and fewer insertions at VDJ junctions were found in patients with type 1 diabetes. Shortening of TCRB CDR3s, moderate but significant, appeared in all four CD4+ subsets of Type 1 diabetes patients.

Germline V gene lookup returns CDR1 SGHRS and CDR2 YFSETQ. This CDR3 comprises 12 residues. Trimming stripped 6 bases from V and 3 bases from J, with 8 bases between. Sequencing targeted expressed TCRB transcripts, as all isolated RNA had been reverse transcribed. Measured with immunoSEQ multiplex PCR; TCRdb has only the in-frame clones, and not every one. This sample has 350,000 to 450,000 clones, with over 10% found just once. This clone was counted only a few times. Its antigen is not known. The clonotype comes from a woman between 18 and 30 years old with type 1 diabetes. Material: naive CD4+ T cells from blood. The chain uses TRBV5-1 and TRBJ2-3; weak D call: TRBD2 (6 bases). The CDR3 spells CASNRETDTQYF. The CDR3 DNA reads as TGCGCCAGCAACCGGGAGACAGATACGCAGTATTTT.